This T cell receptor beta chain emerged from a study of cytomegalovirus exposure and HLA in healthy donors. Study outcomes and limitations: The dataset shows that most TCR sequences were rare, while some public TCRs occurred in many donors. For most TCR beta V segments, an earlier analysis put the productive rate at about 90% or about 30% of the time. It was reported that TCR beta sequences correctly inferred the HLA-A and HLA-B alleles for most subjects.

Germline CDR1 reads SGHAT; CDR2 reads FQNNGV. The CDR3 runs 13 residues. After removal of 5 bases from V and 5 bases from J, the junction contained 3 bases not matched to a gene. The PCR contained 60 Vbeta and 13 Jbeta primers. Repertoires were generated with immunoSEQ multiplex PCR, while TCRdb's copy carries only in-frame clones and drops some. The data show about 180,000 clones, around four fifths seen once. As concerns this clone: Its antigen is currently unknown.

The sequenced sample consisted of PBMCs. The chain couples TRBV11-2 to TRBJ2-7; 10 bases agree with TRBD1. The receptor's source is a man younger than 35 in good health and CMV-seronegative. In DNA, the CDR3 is TGTGCCAGCAGCCCCGACAGGGGGCACGAGCAGTACTTC. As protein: CASSPDRGHEQYF.